This entry features one T cell receptor (beta chain) sequence. The data were obtained in a study of blood T cell repertoires in COVID-19. About the research overall: Sites across the United States, Italy and Spain contributed samples from acute and convalescent COVID-19.

CDR1 and CDR2 (germline): SEHNR, FQNEAQ (reference sequence). J gave up 2 bases and V 6 bases, and 8 bases lay outside the gene matches. This CDR3 spans 18 amino acids. Profiled with immunoSEQ multiplex PCR; TCRdb holds only in-frame clones, not every one. The repertoire holds roughly 390,000 clones, with around 85% as singletons. The clonotype was recovered from a woman aged 18-29 years with acute or convalescent COVID-19. The rearrangement uses TRBV7-9 and TRBJ2-3; 16 positions match TRBD2. Sequences were obtained from peripheral blood. The DNA for the CDR3 is TGTGCCAGCAGTCTCCCGGGACTAGCGGGAGGGGCCACAGATACGCAGTATTTT. This codes for CASSLPGLAGGATDTQYF.